The 18 T cell receptor beta chains below all came from one sample that was sequenced in a study of vaccination and CD4 T cells after COVID-19. Treatment given: approximately 9-day PBMC culture with coronavirus spike peptide pools or control peptides (ViraFEST assay). CD4+ T lymphocytes from the unexposed donor were collected before the COVID-19 pandemic (2011-2018). Which antigens these TCRs recognize remains unknown. Oncomine TCR Beta short-read sequencing was applied to DNA from cultured CD4+ T cells. TCRdb passed the PCR reads through MiXCR, listing each CDR3 protein once. Of roughly 2,000 distinct CDR3 sequences in the sample, less than 40% were seen once. The source material was CD4+ T cells from blood, cultured in vitro. These receptors were collected from a human donor in good health.

The rearrangement joins TRBV6-1 to TRBJ2-7; the D gene could be TRBD1 or TRBD2 (5 bases each). Between the trimmed V and J ends, which lost 7 bases and 5 bases, there was a span of 12 bases. This CDR3 has 12 residues. The germline gives CDR1 MNHNS, CDR2 SASEGT. CDR3 amino acids: CASTRRGDEQYF. The CDR3 DNA sequence: TGTGCCAGCACGAGACGGGGCGACGAGCAGTACTTC.

In its sample, this clonotype was seen a few times. This chain connects TRBV7-9 to TRBJ2-1; D is uncertain. The CDR3 extends over 15 amino acids. Germline loops: CDR1 SEHNR, CDR2 FQNEAQ (reference sequence). Trimming shortened V by 5 bases and J by 0 bases, and 11 bases separated the two germline ends. Here the CDR3 DNA reads TGTGCCAGCAGCCCGGGCCGAGCCTCCTACAATGAGCAGTTCTTC. It is translated as CASSPGRASYNEQFF. Using reference TRBV7-9 and TRBJ2-1 for the parts outside the CDR3, the full variable domain is DTGVSQNPRHKITKRGQNVTFRCDPISEHNRLYWYRQTLGQGPEFLTYFQNEAQLEKSRLLSDRFSAERPKGSFSTLEIQRTEQGDSAMYLCASSPGRASYNEQFFGPGTRLTVL.

This clonotype showed up just a few times. The rearrangement uses TRBV7-2 and TRBJ1-1; 8 positions agree with TRBD1. J lost 11 bases, V lost 2 bases, and 7 bases had no gene match. Germline assignment: CDR1 SGHTA and CDR2 FQGNSA. The CDR3 spans 13 residues. The CDR3 loop reads CASSLSGGDRAFF. The CDR3 region has the DNA TGTGCCAGCAGCTTATCAGGGGGCGATCGGGCTTTCTTT.

The rearrangement uses TRBV7-8 and TRBJ2-5; 8 positions match TRBD2. The germline V gene has CDR1 SGHVS and CDR2 FQNEAQ. V lost 1 base to trimming and J lost 1 base; unmatched junction nucleotides: 11. CDR3 length: 18 amino acids. CDR3 coding DNA: TGTGCCAGCAGCTTAGTTCCCCAGCGGGGGTCTTTCCAAGAGACCCAGTACTTC. Its translation is CASSLVPQRGSFQETQYF.

The V gene is TRBV20-1, the J gene TRBJ1-4; no reliable D call. Germline V gives CDR1 DFQATT, CDR2 SNEGSKA (reference sequence). The CDR3 spans 14 residues. V gave up 0 bases and J gave up 7 bases, with 12 bases separating them. This CDR3 reads CSARDRGPGEKLFF. CDR3 nucleotide sequence: TGCAGTGCTAGAGATCGGGGTCCGGGTGAAAAACTGTTTTTT.

This clonotype was found a few times. The chain carries TRBV7-2 and TRBJ1-3; 7 nucleotides agree with TRBD1. V shed 7 bases and J 6 bases; nucleotides not matched to a gene: 15. Germline V CDR1 and CDR2: SGHTA, FQGNSA. This CDR3 has 16 amino acids. Written as DNA, the CDR3 is TGTGCCAGCACCAACCTGGGGCAGGGGGTTGAAAACACCATATATTTT. Amino acid sequence: CASTNLGQGVENTIYF.

This clonotype was seen once. V gene TRBV2 combines with J gene TRBJ2-2; no clear D. Germline-derived CDR1 and CDR2 are SNHLY and FYNNEI. The CDR3 length is 13 residues. Deletions cut 7 bases from V and 0 bases from J, with 6 bases between. CDR3 DNA: TGTGCCAGCAAGAAGGCGAACACCGGGGAGCTGTTTTTT. Translated, it gives CASKKANTGELFF.

This clonotype was counted between two and nine times. The J gene is TRBJ2-2, the V gene TRBV20-1, with 8 nucleotides matching TRBD1. The CDR3 spans 17 residues. Germline V gene data show CDR1 as DFQATT and CDR2 as SNEGSKA (reference sequence). The V and J ends lost 5 bases and 3 bases, in that order; junction bases with no gene match: 14. The CDR3 sequence: CSAVRGPQSLDTGELFF. The DNA of the CDR3 is TGCAGTGCTGTCAGGGGGCCCCAATCACTGGACACCGGGGAGCTGTTTTTT.

CDR3 residues: CATSRGGISTHSYNEQFF. In nucleotides, the CDR3 is TGTGCCACCAGCAGAGGGGGGATAAGCACCCACTCCTACAATGAGCAGTTCTTC. The rearrangement links TRBV15 to TRBJ2-1; the D call may be TRBD1 or TRBD2 (5 bases each). The V gene's germline CDR1 is LNHNV and CDR2 YYDKDF (reference sequence). V was cut by 1 base and J by 0 bases, with 16 bases left in between. This CDR3 is built from 18 residues.

This clonotype has more than one count but fewer than ten. The rearrangement uses TRBV7-2 and TRBJ1-1, with 8 bases fitting TRBD1. Germline V gene lookup returns CDR1 SGHTA and CDR2 FQGNSA. The CDR3 runs 14 residues. The V segment lost 4 bases and the J segment 6 bases; nucleotides outside the gene matches: 7. The CDR3 DNA follows: TGTGCCAGCAGCTCCCCCAGGGGGCTGGCTGAAGCTTTCTTT. It codes for CASSSPRGLAEAFF.

This clonotype was counted between two and nine times. This sequence joins TRBV19 and TRBJ2-2; 7 bases fit TRBD2. The junction had 7 bases not matched to a gene; V was cut back by 5 bases and J by 4 bases. Per germline, CDR1 LNHDA and CDR2 SQIVND (reference sequence). This CDR3 is built from 15 residues. This CDR3 is CASSVPGLFTGELFF. CDR3 nucleotides: TGTGCCAGTAGTGTCCCGGGACTATTCACCGGGGAGCTGTTTTTT.

This clonotype showed up just a few times. The V gene is TRBV20-1, the J gene TRBJ2-1, with TRBD2 identical over 14 bases. CDR1 and CDR2 from the germline V gene are DFQATT and SNEGSKA (reference sequence). This CDR3 region has 15 residues. The trim removed 3 bases at V and 7 bases at J, leaving 5 bases unmatched. The CDR3 DNA follows: TGCAGTGCTAGGGTGGGGACTAGCGGGGGAAATGAGCAGTTCTTC. Its translation: CSARVGTSGGNEQFF.

The CDR3 nucleotides are TGTGCCAGCTCACCACTCGGGCGGACAACAAAGACCCAGTACTTC. Residues: CASSPLGRTTKTQYF. The chain is built from TRBV18 and TRBJ2-5; D may be TRBD1 (5 bases). The CDR3 sequence is 15 residues long. Trimming left V 1 base short and J 6 bases short, with 15 bases between. CDR1 and CDR2 (germline): KGHSH, LQKENI. The full variable domain, with the rest looked up from reference TRBV18 and TRBJ2-5, is NAGVMQNPRHLVRRRGQEARLRCSPMKGHSHVYWYRQLPEEGLKFMVYLQKENIIDESGMPKERFSAEFPKEGPSILRIQQVVRGDSAAYFCASSPLGRTTKTQYFGPGTRLLVL.

In regard to this clonotype: The junction departs from germline at one end; a sequencing error may be responsible. V and J are TRBV24-1 and TRBJ2-3; D not resolved. This CDR3 is 12 amino acids long. CDR1 and CDR2 (germline): KGHDR, SFDVKD. The CDR3 sequence is CATGSSTDTLYF. As DNA, the CDR3 is TGTGCCACCGGCAGTAGCACAGATACGCTGTATTTT.

The table lists this clonotype with a few counts. J is TRBJ2-7 and V is TRBV19; the D gene is possibly TRBD2 (6 bases). V was pared by 3 bases and J by 4 bases, with 10 bases between. The germline V gene has CDR1 LNHDA and CDR2 SQIVND (reference sequence). The CDR3 covers 13 residues. CDR3 sequence reads: CASSMRGGYEQYF. CDR3 DNA: TGTGCCAGTAGTATGCGGGGCGGGTACGAGCAGTACTTC.

The V call is TRBV7-2, the J call TRBJ2-2; TRBD2 aligns across 7 bases. The germline V gene has CDR1 SGHTA and CDR2 FQGNSA. Trimming removed 5 bases from V and 2 bases from J; junction bases left unmatched: 8. This CDR3 contains 16 residues. The CDR3 loop is CASSPAGQVNTGELFF. DNA of the CDR3: TGTGCCAGCAGCCCAGCGGGGCAGGTTAACACCGGGGAGCTGTTTTTT. Together with reference TRBV7-2 and TRBJ2-2, the CDR3 gives the full variable domain: GAGVSQSPSNKVTEKGKDVELRCDPISGHTALYWYRQSLGQGLEFLIYFQGNSAPDKSGLPSDRFSAERTGGSVSTLTIQRTQQEDSAVYLCASSPAGQVNTGELFFGEGSRLTVL.

The chain joins TRBV7-9 to TRBJ1-5, with D perhaps matching TRBD1 (6 bases). Trimming removed 3 bases at V and 4 bases at J, with 10 bases between. The germline CDR1 and CDR2 sequences are SEHNR and FQNEAQ (reference sequence). CDR3 length: 14 residues. CDR3 nucleotides: TGTGCCAGCAGCTTTCAGGGGAGTAATCAGCCCCAGCATTTT. Translation gives CASSFQGSNQPQHF.

V usage is TRBV28 and J usage is TRBJ1-1, with 7 bases that match TRBD1. The germline gives CDR1 MDHEN, CDR2 SYDVKM. The ends lost 5 bases at V and 7 bases at J; junction bases unmatched: 7. CDR3 length: 13 amino acids. The CDR3 DNA reads TGTGCCAGCAGTCACGGGACAGAGGTTGAAGCTTTCTTT. This codes for CASSHGTEVEAFF. Together with reference TRBV28 and TRBJ1-1, the CDR3 gives the full variable domain: DVKVTQSSRYLVKRTGEKVFLECVQDMDHENMFWYRQDPGLGLRLIYFSYDVKMKEKGDIPEGYSVSREKKERFSLILESASTNQTSMYLCASSHGTEVEAFFGQGTRLTVV.